Detailed here is one T cell receptor (beta chain). A much larger clone is a single base away; this may be a read error. Germline V gives CDR1 LGHNT, CDR2 FRNRAP. This CDR3 has 16 residues. The CDR3 regions of TCR beta were amplified from RNA transcripts. HTBI primers were used for first-round RT-PCR of the TCR CDR3. MiXCR was run by TCRdb on the multiplex PCR reads, yielding one entry per CDR3 protein. The top ten clones hold 3.5% to 4% of a sample with about 620,000 distinct CDR3 sequences, around 16% of them seen once. The sample comes from a study of T cells in Graves' hyperthyroidism and ophthalmopathy.

This receptor was obtained from a woman in her twenties or thirties with Graves' hyperthyroidism. The chain combines TRBV12-5 with TRBJ1-1, with 7 bases fitting TRBD1. The specimen was blood. The CDR3 loop is CVSGLDRTQMNTEAFF. CDR3 DNA sequence: TGTGTTAGTGGTTTGGACAGGACCCAAATGAACACTGAAGCTTTCTTT.